Listed here is a single TCR beta chain. Antigen: not known. This sample is part of a study of shared clonotypes between healthy human individuals. Study overall: Donor composition was a couple of women and three men, aged 18 to 49.

Germline V gives CDR1 SGHAT, CDR2 FQNNGV. V was clipped by 1 base and J by 0 bases, with 16 bases between them. The CDR3 spans 18 residues. Naive CD8 cells comprised CD45RO-negative, CCR7-positively selected cells, excluding terminally differentiated effector memory CD45RA+ cells. Study results and limitations: Measured sharing among donors was expected to vary with sequencing depth. Exclusively blood specimens were collected; tissue repertoires likely differ.

The authors distributed each subset's genomic DNA evenly over several immunoSEQ plates. The repertoire was sequenced with immunoSEQ multiplex PCR; TCRdb's copy has only in-frame clones and lacks some. Of about 1.9 million clones listed, just over 90% are singletons. The sample was naive CD8+ T cells from PBMCs. The chain employs TRBV11-2 and TRBJ2-1; tentatively, D is TRBD2 (6 bases). The sequence came from a man aged 18-30 years in good health. Some clones in this sample may be carry-over from other donors' samples. CDR3 in DNA: TGTGCCAGCAGCTTAGGGGGTAGCGGAACAGCCTCCTACAATGAGCAGTTCTTC. It is translated as CASSLGGSGTASYNEQFF.